These 15 T cell receptor beta chains came from one sample sequenced in a study of monozygotic twins with inflammatory bowel disease. TCRdb reprocessed the 5' RACE reads, keeping one entry per CDR3 protein, no DNA. This sample lists approximately 400,000 distinct CDR3 sequences; its ten largest clones have 2% to 3%. Specimen: blood. The receptors here all came from a human donor with ulcerative colitis or Crohn's disease, or a healthy co-twin of an affected twin (not recorded which).

V gene TRBV4-2 combines with J gene TRBJ2-7; TCRdb indicates TRBD1, and absent DNA this call remains unverified. This CDR3 has 13 residues. Looked up from germline, CDR1 is LGHNA and CDR2 is YNFKEQ. The CDR3 loop is CASSPTPGYEQYF.

The rearrangement links TRBV6-1 to TRBJ2-2; without DNA, the TCRdb call of TRBD1 cannot be checked. Per germline, CDR1 MNHNS and CDR2 SASEGT. The CDR3 is 14 residues long. CDR3 protein: CASRRTGYTGELFF.

The rearrangement uses TRBV7-3 and TRBJ2-1; TCRdb gives TRBD2 as the D gene, but with no DNA this cannot be confirmed. The CDR3 runs 15 residues. CDR1 SGHTA and CDR2 FQGTGA come from the germline V gene. The chain's CDR3 is CASSPWIAVNNEQFF.

CDR3 residues: CASSLAPGQAGGYTF. The rearrangement uses TRBV7-9 and TRBJ1-2; TCRdb picks TRBD1, but there is no DNA to check that call. Germline CDR1 and CDR2: SEHNR and FQNEAQ (reference sequence). The CDR3 consists of 15 residues.

This CDR3 is CSALRGTGAGELFF. This chain uses TRBV20-1 with TRBJ2-2; TCRdb returns TRBD1, unconfirmable since there is no DNA. Per the germline V gene, CDR1 is DFQATT and CDR2 is SNEGSKA (reference sequence). The CDR3 has 14 amino acids.

J is TRBJ1-4 and V is TRBV7-9. This CDR3 region has 16 residues. The germline CDR1 and CDR2 sequences are SEHNR and FQNEAQ (reference sequence). CDR3: CASSQVAEAFNEKLFF. Together with reference TRBV7-9 and TRBJ1-4, the CDR3 gives the full variable domain: DTGVSQNPRHKITKRGQNVTFRCDPISEHNRLYWYRQTLGQGPEFLTYFQNEAQLEKSRLLSDRFSAERPKGSFSTLEIQRTEQGDSAMYLCASSQVAEAFNEKLFFGSGTQLSVL.

This rearrangement joins TRBV7-9 to TRBJ2-5; TCRdb proposes TRBD1, but this gene call is untestable without DNA. Per the germline V gene, CDR1 is SEHNR and CDR2 is FQNEAQ (reference sequence). The CDR3 covers 13 residues. The CDR3 protein is CASSLPWEETQYF. Together with reference TRBV7-9 and TRBJ2-5, the CDR3 gives the full variable domain: DTGVSQNPRHKITKRGQNVTFRCDPISEHNRLYWYRQTLGQGPEFLTYFQNEAQLEKSRLLSDRFSAERPKGSFSTLEIQRTEQGDSAMYLCASSLPWEETQYFGPGTRLLVL.

The V and J genes are TRBV12-3 or TRBV12-4 and TRBJ2-5; lacking DNA, the TRBD2 call made by TCRdb goes unchecked. The CDR3 totals 17 residues. Here the CDR3 reads CASSFVAGGFKGETQYF.

The chain links TRBV6-2 or TRBV6-3 to TRBJ1-1; checking the TCRdb D call of TRBD1 is not possible without DNA. The germline V gene has CDR1 MNHEY and CDR2 SVGEGT. The length of the CDR3 is 15 residues. The CDR3 protein is CASNPKGQGATEAFF.

The V call is TRBV5-4, the J call TRBJ2-2; lacking DNA, the TRBD1 call made by TCRdb goes unchecked. Germline V gene lookup returns CDR1 SGHNT and CDR2 YYREEE (reference sequence). The length of the CDR3 is 15 residues. Here the CDR3 reads CASSKGDRGNGELFF. The full variable domain, with the rest looked up from reference TRBV5-4 and TRBJ2-2, is ETGVTQSPTHLIKTRGQQVTLRCSSQSGHNTVSWYQQALGQGPQFIFQYYREEENGRGNFPPRFSGLQFPNYSSELNVNALELDDSALYLCASSKGDRGNGELFFGEGSRLTVL.

This chain links TRBV5-1 with TRBJ1-1. This CDR3 is 14 amino acids long. CDR1 is SGHRS, CDR2 YFSETQ, per germline. The CDR3 spells CASSLVGTDTEAFF.

The chain carries TRBV5-1 and TRBJ2-5; TCRdb calls TRBD1, which cannot be checked without DNA. Germline values: CDR1 SGHRS, CDR2 YFSETQ. The CDR3 runs 14 residues. CDR3 residues: CASSLWTAEETQYF.

The gene calls are TRBV5-1 and TRBJ2-2; TCRdb proposes TRBD1, but this gene call is untestable without DNA. Germline values: CDR1 SGHRS, CDR2 YFSETQ. The CDR3 covers 14 residues. The CDR3: CASSLRGDTGELFF.

The rearrangement links TRBV20-1 to TRBJ1-2. Germline V gene lookup returns CDR1 DFQATT and CDR2 SNEGSKA (reference sequence). The CDR3 sequence is 13 residues long. The CDR3 reads CSARQAFDYGYTF.

V and J are TRBV15 and TRBJ2-7; TCRdb indicates TRBD1, and absent DNA this call remains unverified. Looked up from germline, CDR1 is LNHNV and CDR2 is YYDKDF (reference sequence). The CDR3 is 15 residues long. The CDR3 loop reads CATSTWDRGLNEQYF.